These T cell receptor beta chains were read from a single sample in a study of cytomegalovirus exposure and HLA in healthy donors. This table comes from immunoSEQ multiplex PCR, and its TCRdb copy is limited to in-frame clones, with some not included. The data contain 58,000 or so clones, about 75% of them singletons. The specimen was PBMCs. The receptors shown here come from a woman aged 40 to 50 in good health and CMV-seropositive. Both conserved end residues are part of each CDR3. Each record gives: D gene, J gene, clone size, V gene, CDR3 protein, CDR3 DNA. A D gene is named only where the DNA matches it firmly. The size of a clone is reported for some rows only, either as once, few or many, or as a class for expanded clones.

D: -
J: TRBJ2-7
size: once
V: TRBV21-1
CDR3: CASGTSPHEQYF
DNA: TGTGCCAGCGGGACATCTCCTCACGAGCAGTACTTC

D: -
J: TRBJ1-2
size: -
V: TRBV4-2
CDR3: CASSPSWAQNYGYTF
DNA: TGTGCCAGCAGCCCCTCTTGGGCGCAGAACTATGGCTACACCTTC

D: TRBD1
J: TRBJ1-5
size: -
V: TRBV6-1
CDR3: CASRGQGRQPQHF
DNA: TGTGCCAGCAGGGGACAGGGGCGTCAGCCCCAGCATTTT

D: -
J: TRBJ1-1
size: few
V: TRBV19
CDR3: CASSPRQLMNTEAFF
DNA: TGTGCCAGTAGCCCCAGACAGCTTATGAACACTGAAGCTTTCTTT

D: TRBD1
J: TRBJ1-2
size: -
V: TRBV28
CDR3: CASSLGQNKGYTF
DNA: TGTGCCAGCAGTCTGGGACAGAACAAAGGCTACACCTTC

D: TRBD1
J: TRBJ2-1
size: -
V: TRBV6-5
CDR3: CASSGQVSSYNEQFF
DNA: TGTGCCAGCAGCGGACAGGTGAGCTCCTACAATGAGCAGTTCTTC

D: -
J: TRBJ1-1
size: -
V: TRBV9
CDR3: CASSVVEGSTEAFF
DNA: TGTGCCAGCAGCGTAGTGGAGGGATCCACTGAAGCTTTCTTT

D: TRBD1
J: TRBJ1-1
size: -
V: TRBV6-1
CDR3: CASSRGATEAFF
DNA: TGTGCCAGCAGCAGGGGGGCGACTGAAGCTTTCTTT

D: -
J: TRBJ2-1
size: -
V: TRBV9
CDR3: CASSVGGGNEQFF
DNA: TGTGCCAGCAGCGTAGGCGGAGGTAATGAGCAGTTCTTC

D: TRBD1
J: TRBJ1-4
size: -
V: TRBV15
CDR3: CATSSWGQFNEKLLF
DNA: TGTGCCACCAGCAGTTGGGGACAGTTTAATGAAAAACTGCTTTTT

D: -
J: TRBJ1-1
size: -
V: TRBV15
CDR3: CATSRGGNTEAFF
DNA: TGTGCCACCAGCCGAGGAGGGAACACTGAAGCTTTCTTT

D: -
J: TRBJ1-6
size: few
V: TRBV5-6
CDR3: CASSLGQLNSPLHF
DNA: TGTGCCAGCAGCTTGGGGCAGTTGAATTCACCCCTCCACTTT

D: -
J: TRBJ1-2
size: -
V: TRBV5-6
CDR3: CASSLMGRKDYGYTF
DNA: TGTGCCAGCAGCTTGATGGGCAGGAAAGACTATGGCTACACCTTC

D: TRBD2
J: TRBJ2-1
size: -
V: TRBV11-3
CDR3: CASSLGGGSEQFF
DNA: TGTGCCAGCAGCTTAGGGGGGGGGTCTGAGCAGTTCTTC

D: TRBD1
J: TRBJ1-2
size: -
V: TRBV7-9
CDR3: CSSSPGQGRGYTF
DNA: TGTTCCAGCAGCCCGGGACAGGGCAGAGGCTACACCTTC

D: -
J: TRBJ1-1
size: once
V: TRBV5-1
CDR3: CASSLEGNTEAFF
DNA: TGCGCCAGCAGTCTCGAGGGGAACACTGAAGCTTTCTTT

D: TRBD2
J: TRBJ2-3
size: -
V: TRBV7-2
CDR3: CASSLDTLAGVTDTQYF
DNA: TGTGCCAGCAGCTTAGACACCCTAGCGGGGGTCACAGATACGCAGTATTTT

D: TRBD1
J: TRBJ1-1
size: -
V: TRBV5-4
CDR3: CASSLPGGRDTEAFF
DNA: TGTGCCAGCAGCTTGCCAGGGGGTAGGGACACTGAAGCTTTCTTT

D: TRBD2
J: TRBJ2-3
size: -
V: TRBV10-2
CDR3: CATNGLAGTDTQYF
DNA: TGCGCCACCAACGGACTAGCGGGCACAGATACGCAGTATTTT

D: TRBD2
J: TRBJ2-1
size: -
V: TRBV27
CDR3: CASTSSASGGVPVYEQFF
DNA: TGTGCCAGCACCTCTTCGGCTAGCGGGGGTGTTCCCGTGTATGAGCAGTTCTTC

D: TRBD2
J: TRBJ2-3
size: -
V: TRBV5-1
CDR3: CASSFSGGPDNTQYF
DNA: TGCGCCAGCAGCTTTAGCGGGGGGCCAGATAATACGCAGTATTTT

D: TRBD1
J: TRBJ1-6
size: -
V: TRBV9
CDR3: CASSLRTGNNSPLHF
DNA: TGTGCCAGCAGCTTACGGACAGGAAATAATTCACCCCTCCACTTT

D: -
J: TRBJ1-2
size: -
V: TRBV2
CDR3: CASSFLYTF
DNA: TGTGCCAGCAGTTTCCTCTACACCTTC

D: TRBD1
J: TRBJ1-1
size: -
V: TRBV7-8
CDR3: CASSSRDSGNTEAFF
DNA: TGTGCCAGCAGCTCTCGGGACAGTGGGAACACTGAAGCTTTCTTT

D: -
J: TRBJ1-1
size: -
V: TRBV11-2
CDR3: CASSLDGQWETEAFF
DNA: TGTGCCAGCAGCTTAGATGGCCAATGGGAGACTGAAGCTTTCTTT

D: TRBD1
J: TRBJ2-7
size: -
V: TRBV30
CDR3: CAWSPRTGEQYF
DNA: TGTGCCTGGTCCCCCCGGACAGGGGAGCAGTACTTC

D: -
J: TRBJ1-1
size: -
V: TRBV19
CDR3: CASSIGGGNTEAFF
DNA: TGTGCCAGTAGTATAGGGGGAGGGAACACTGAAGCTTTCTTT

D: -
J: TRBJ1-1
size: -
V: TRBV6-5
CDR3: CASTTGKAEAFF
DNA: TGTGCCAGCACTACAGGGAAGGCTGAAGCTTTCTTT

D: -
J: TRBJ2-3
size: -
V: TRBV4-3
CDR3: CASRRQVWTDTQYF
DNA: TGCGCCAGCCGCCGCCAGGTTTGGACAGATACGCAGTATTTT

D: TRBD1
J: TRBJ1-4
size: many
V: TRBV5-1
CDR3: CASSQLQGRNEKLFF
DNA: TGCGCCAGCAGCCAATTACAGGGGAGAAATGAAAAACTGTTTTTT

D: -
J: TRBJ2-3
size: -
V: TRBV2
CDR3: CAAGVPGADTQYF
DNA: TGTGCCGCCGGCGTACCAGGGGCAGATACGCAGTATTTT

D: -
J: TRBJ1-1
size: once
V: TRBV6-1
CDR3: CASSEGPGLKAFF
DNA: TGTGCCAGCAGTGAAGGCCCGGGATTGAAAGCTTTCTTT

D: TRBD1
J: TRBJ2-7
size: once
V: TRBV5-1
CDR3: CASSLIGGPYEQYF
DNA: TGCGCCAGCAGCTTGATAGGGGGCCCCTACGAGCAGTACTTC

D: -
J: TRBJ2-3
size: -
V: TRBV13
CDR3: CASSFSGLNTDTQYF
DNA: TGTGCCAGCAGCTTCTCGGGACTCAACACAGATACGCAGTATTTT

D: -
J: TRBJ2-7
size: -
V: TRBV18
CDR3: CASSQEGYDEQYF
DNA: TGTGCCAGCTCCCAGGAGGGTTACGACGAGCAGTACTTC

D: -
J: TRBJ2-4
size: -
V: TRBV7-2
CDR3: CASSFQGGATGIQYF
DNA: TGTGCCAGCAGCTTTCAAGGGGGGGCTACAGGCATTCAGTACTTC

D: -
J: TRBJ1-5
size: -
V: TRBV2
CDR3: CASSGEKGQRTANSNQPQHF
DNA: TGTGCCAGCAGTGGAGAGAAGGGCCAGCGGACCGCGAATAGCAATCAGCCCCAGCATTTT

D: TRBD2
J: TRBJ2-3
size: -
V: TRBV4-1
CDR3: CASSQGTSGYPDTQYF
DNA: TGCGCCAGCAGCCAAGGGACTAGCGGGTACCCAGATACGCAGTATTTT

D: TRBD2
J: TRBJ2-4
size: -
V: TRBV7-9
CDR3: CSSSLVAGGLNIQYF
DNA: TGTTCCAGCAGCTTAGTAGCGGGGGGGTTAAACATTCAGTACTTC

D: TRBD1
J: TRBJ1-2
size: -
V: TRBV7-2
CDR3: CASSLVAGDSYGYTF
DNA: TGTGCCAGCAGCTTAGTGGCAGGGGACAGCTATGGCTACACCTTC

D: -
J: TRBJ1-5
size: -
V: TRBV2
CDR3: CASSEQGSNQPQHF
DNA: TGTGCCAGCAGTGAACAGGGTAGCAATCAGCCCCAGCATTTT

D: TRBD1
J: TRBJ1-1
size: -
V: TRBV11-2
CDR3: CASSSGQGTEAFF
DNA: TGTGCCAGCAGCTCAGGACAGGGCACTGAAGCTTTCTTT

D: TRBD1
J: TRBJ1-4
size: -
V: TRBV5-1
CDR3: CASRGTGGLPEEKLFF
DNA: TGCGCCAGCAGGGGGACAGGGGGCCTCCCGGAGGAAAAACTGTTTTTT

D: TRBD1
J: TRBJ1-2
size: -
V: TRBV27
CDR3: CASSWGGTGWDGYTF
DNA: TGTGCCAGCAGTTGGGGGGGGACAGGGTGGGATGGCTACACCTTC

D: TRBD1
J: TRBJ2-1
size: -
V: TRBV7-6
CDR3: CASSLGQGASNEQFF
DNA: TGTGCCAGCAGCTTAGGGCAGGGGGCAAGCAATGAGCAGTTCTTC

D: TRBD1
J: TRBJ2-1
size: -
V: TRBV29-1
CDR3: CSSTPGQGISYNEQFF
DNA: TGCAGCTCAACCCCGGGACAGGGAATCTCCTACAATGAGCAGTTCTTC

D: -
J: TRBJ1-4
size: -
V: TRBV7-3
CDR3: CASRGHIGEKLFF
DNA: TGTGCCAGCAGGGGACATATAGGTGAAAAACTGTTTTTT

D: TRBD1
J: TRBJ1-2
size: few
V: TRBV27
CDR3: CASSLTGGGYTF
DNA: TGTGCCAGCAGCCTCACAGGGGGTGGCTACACCTTC

D: TRBD2
J: TRBJ2-5
size: -
V: TRBV28
CDR3: CASSPDPLAGYQPGETQYF
DNA: TGTGCCAGCTCCCCAGACCCGCTAGCGGGGTATCAGCCAGGAGAGACCCAGTACTTC

D: -
J: TRBJ2-7
size: few
V: TRBV6-5
CDR3: CASSYTGTYYEQYF
DNA: TGTGCCAGCAGTTATACAGGGACCTACTACGAGCAGTACTTC

D: TRBD2
J: TRBJ2-2
size: few
V: TRBV19
CDR3: CASSSPGGTGELFF
DNA: TGTGCCAGTAGTTCCCCGGGGGGGACCGGGGAGCTGTTTTTT

D: TRBD1
J: TRBJ1-2
size: once
V: TRBV7-2
CDR3: CASSLDSRTGGLYGYTF
DNA: TGTGCCAGCAGCTTAGATTCTAGGACAGGGGGCCTATATGGCTACACCTTC

D: -
J: TRBJ2-7
size: -
V: TRBV2
CDR3: CASSREIYEQYF
DNA: TGTGCCAGCAGTCGAGAGATATACGAGCAGTACTTC

D: -
J: TRBJ1-5
size: -
V: TRBV7-2
CDR3: CASSLGPHINQPQHF
DNA: TGTGCCAGCAGCTTAGGGCCGCACATCAATCAGCCCCAGCATTTT

D: TRBD2
J: TRBJ2-7
size: -
V: TRBV6-6
CDR3: CASSYGGDYEQYF
DNA: TGTGCCAGCAGTTATGGGGGGGACTACGAGCAGTACTTC

D: TRBD1
J: TRBJ1-1
size: -
V: TRBV29-1
CDR3: CSVGQGAGTEAFF
DNA: TGCAGCGTTGGGCAGGGGGCGGGTACTGAAGCTTTCTTT

D: TRBD1
J: TRBJ1-5
size: -
V: TRBV5-1
CDR3: CASSPGTGDQPQHF
DNA: TGCGCCAGCAGCCCCGGGACAGGGGATCAGCCCCAGCATTTT

D: -
J: TRBJ1-4
size: -
V: TRBV18
CDR3: CASSPRKAEGEKLFF
DNA: TGTGCCAGCTCACCACGTAAGGCGGAGGGGGAAAAACTGTTTTTT

D: TRBD1
J: TRBJ1-4
size: -
V: TRBV9
CDR3: CASSAGQGAAENEKLFF
DNA: TGTGCCAGCAGCGCGGGACAGGGGGCTGCGGAGAATGAAAAACTGTTTTTT

D: TRBD2
J: TRBJ2-1
size: -
V: TRBV10-2
CDR3: CASSLPGGHSYNEQFF
DNA: TGCGCCAGCAGCCTACCGGGGGGTCACTCCTACAATGAGCAGTTCTTC